The T cell receptor (beta chain) described here comes from a study of blood T cells in healthy people across ages. The study's findings and limits: Estimated diversity, derived from one million T cells, was regarded as an underestimate. Getting older went along with TCR beta diversity per million T cells dropping roughly linearly. The study lacked donor CMV status, which possibly confounded expanded clonotype changes.

With a J-beta primer mix and a sample-barcoded 5' primer, a second PCR ran roughly 6 to 11 cycles. A 12-random-nucleotide template-switch adaptor tagged each cDNA molecule. TCRdb passed the 5' RACE reads through MiXCR, listing each CDR3 protein once. The sample gives approximately 800,000 distinct CDR3 sequences, approximately 59% of which show up once; 28% is in the top ten. Germline V CDR1 and CDR2: MNHEY, SVGAGI. The length of the CDR3 is 15 residues. The ends lost 5 bases at V and 8 bases at J; junction bases unmatched: 9. About this clonotype itself: Its matching antigen is unknown.

The sequenced sample was blood. The chain is built from TRBV6-5 and TRBJ2-1; TRBD2 matches 10 bases. The clonotype comes from a man younger than 45 in good health. CDR3 bases: TGTGCCAGCAGTCGACCGGGACTAGCGCCCCATGAGCAGTTCTTC. Translating it yields CASSRPGLAPHEQFF.